This T cell receptor (beta chain) was retrieved from a study of blood T cell repertoires in COVID-19. The V end lost 6 bases, the J end lost 1 base, and 12 bases lay between the germline ends. There are 14 residues in the CDR3. Germline CDR1 is MNHEY and CDR2 is SMNVEV (reference sequence). The assay was immunoSEQ multiplex PCR, and TCRdb's table has in-frame clones only and misses some. The table shows around 250,000 clones, with around 90% occurring only once. The source is a woman in her fifties or sixties with COVID-19, enrolled during active disease. The rearrangement links TRBV27 to TRBJ1-2, with unresolved D. Sequenced input: peripheral blood. The CDR3 loop reads CASSPRAINYGYTF. CDR3 DNA sequence: TGTGCCAGCAGCCCGAGGGCCATTAACTATGGCTACACCTTC.